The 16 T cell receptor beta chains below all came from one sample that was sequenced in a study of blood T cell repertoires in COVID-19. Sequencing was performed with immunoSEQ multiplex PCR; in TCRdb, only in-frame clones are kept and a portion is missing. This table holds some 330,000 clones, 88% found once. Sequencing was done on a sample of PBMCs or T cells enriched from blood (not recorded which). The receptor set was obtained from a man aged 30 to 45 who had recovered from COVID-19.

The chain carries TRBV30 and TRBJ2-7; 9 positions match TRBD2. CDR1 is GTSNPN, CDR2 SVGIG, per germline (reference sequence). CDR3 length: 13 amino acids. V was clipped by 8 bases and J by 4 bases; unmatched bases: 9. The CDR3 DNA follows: TGTGCCGTCATGCGGGGGGGGATTTACGAGCAGTACTTC. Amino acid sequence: CAVMRGGIYEQYF.

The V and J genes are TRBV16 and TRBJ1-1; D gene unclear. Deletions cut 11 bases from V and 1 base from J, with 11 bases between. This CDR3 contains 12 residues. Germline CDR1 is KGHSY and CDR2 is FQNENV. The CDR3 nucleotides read TGTGCCTCAGTCGATCCGAACACTGAAGCTTTCTTT. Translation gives CASVDPNTEAFF.

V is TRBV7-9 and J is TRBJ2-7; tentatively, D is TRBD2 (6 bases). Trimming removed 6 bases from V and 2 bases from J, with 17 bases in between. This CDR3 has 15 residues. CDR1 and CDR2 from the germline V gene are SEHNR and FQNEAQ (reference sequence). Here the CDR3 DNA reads TGTGCCAGCAGGTCCCCGCGAGGGAGGACCTACGAGCAGTACTTC. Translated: CASRSPRGRTYEQYF. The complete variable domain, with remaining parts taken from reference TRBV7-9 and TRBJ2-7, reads DTGVSQNPRHKITKRGQNVTFRCDPISEHNRLYWYRQTLGQGPEFLTYFQNEAQLEKSRLLSDRFSAERPKGSFSTLEIQRTEQGDSAMYLCASRSPRGRTYEQYFGPGTRLTVT.

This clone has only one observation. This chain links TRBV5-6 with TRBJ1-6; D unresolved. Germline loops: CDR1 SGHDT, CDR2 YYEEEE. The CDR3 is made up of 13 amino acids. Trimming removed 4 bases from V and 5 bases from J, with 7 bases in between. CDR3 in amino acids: CASSGSDNSPLHF. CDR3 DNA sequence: TGTGCCAGCAGCGGAAGCGATAATTCACCCCTCCACTTT.

CDR3 residues: CASSIRDRRKTNQPQHF. The DNA of the CDR3 is TGTGCCAGTAGTATTCGGGACAGACGGAAAACTAATCAGCCCCAGCATTTT. The V and J genes are TRBV19 and TRBJ1-5; 7 bases are shared with TRBD1. In germline, CDR1 is LNHDA, CDR2 SQIVND (reference sequence). V trimming: 3 bases; J trimming: 4 bases; junction bases outside the gene matches: 12. The CDR3 consists of 17 residues.

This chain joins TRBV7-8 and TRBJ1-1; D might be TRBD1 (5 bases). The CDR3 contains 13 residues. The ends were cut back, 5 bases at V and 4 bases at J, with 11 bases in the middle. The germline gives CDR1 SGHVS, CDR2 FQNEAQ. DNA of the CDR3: TGTGCCAGCAGCCCAGGGTTTCCCACTGAAGCTTTCTTT. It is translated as CASSPGFPTEAFF.

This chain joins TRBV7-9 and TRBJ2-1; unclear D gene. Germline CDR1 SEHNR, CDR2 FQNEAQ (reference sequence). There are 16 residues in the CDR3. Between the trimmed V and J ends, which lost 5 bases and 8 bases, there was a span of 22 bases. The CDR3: CASSPRGRLSVDEQFF. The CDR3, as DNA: TGTGCCAGCAGCCCCCGAGGCAGACTTTCAGTTGATGAGCAGTTCTTC.

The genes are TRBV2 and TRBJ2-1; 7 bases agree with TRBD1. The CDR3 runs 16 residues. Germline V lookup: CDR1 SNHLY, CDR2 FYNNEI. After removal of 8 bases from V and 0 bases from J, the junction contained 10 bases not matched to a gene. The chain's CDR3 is CASLDRAQSSYNEQFF. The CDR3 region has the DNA TGTGCCAGCCTCGACAGGGCCCAGAGCTCCTACAATGAGCAGTTCTTC. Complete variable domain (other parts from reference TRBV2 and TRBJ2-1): EPEVTQTPSHQVTQMGQEVILRCVPISNHLYFYWYRQILGQKVEFLVSFYNNEISEKSEIFDDQFSVERPDGSNFTLKIRSTKLEDSAMYFCASLDRAQSSYNEQFFGPGTRLTVL.

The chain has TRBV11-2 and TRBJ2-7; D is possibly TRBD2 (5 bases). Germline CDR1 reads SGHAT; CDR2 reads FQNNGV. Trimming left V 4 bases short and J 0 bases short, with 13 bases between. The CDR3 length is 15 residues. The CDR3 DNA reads TGTGCCAGCAGCTCCCGTGAAACTAGCTCCTACGAGCAGTACTTC. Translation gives CASSSRETSSYEQYF.

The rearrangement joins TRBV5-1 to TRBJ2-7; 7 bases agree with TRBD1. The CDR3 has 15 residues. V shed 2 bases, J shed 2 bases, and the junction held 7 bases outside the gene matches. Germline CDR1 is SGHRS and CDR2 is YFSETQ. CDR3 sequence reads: CASSFTGVNPYEQYF. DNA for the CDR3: TGCGCCAGCAGCTTTACAGGGGTCAATCCCTACGAGCAGTACTTC.

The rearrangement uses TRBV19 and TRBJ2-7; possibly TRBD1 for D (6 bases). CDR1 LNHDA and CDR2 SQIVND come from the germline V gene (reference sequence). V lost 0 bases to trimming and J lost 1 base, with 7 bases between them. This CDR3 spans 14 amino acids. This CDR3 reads CASSIETGSYEQYF. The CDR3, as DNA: TGTGCCAGTAGTATAGAAACAGGGTCCTACGAGCAGTACTTC.

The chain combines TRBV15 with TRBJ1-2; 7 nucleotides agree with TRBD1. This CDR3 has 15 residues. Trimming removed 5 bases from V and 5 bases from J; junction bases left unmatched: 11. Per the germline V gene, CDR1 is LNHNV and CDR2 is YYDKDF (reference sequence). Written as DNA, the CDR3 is TGTGCCACCAGCGGACCGGGACAGTCCGTTTATGGCTACACCTTC. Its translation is CATSGPGQSVYGYTF.

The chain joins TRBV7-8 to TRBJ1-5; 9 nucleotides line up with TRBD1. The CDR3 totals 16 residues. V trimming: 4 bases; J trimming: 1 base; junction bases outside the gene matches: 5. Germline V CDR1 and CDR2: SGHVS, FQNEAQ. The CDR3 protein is CASSSTGGWSNQPQHF. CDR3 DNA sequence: TGTGCCAGCAGCTCAACAGGGGGCTGGAGCAATCAGCCCCAGCATTTT.

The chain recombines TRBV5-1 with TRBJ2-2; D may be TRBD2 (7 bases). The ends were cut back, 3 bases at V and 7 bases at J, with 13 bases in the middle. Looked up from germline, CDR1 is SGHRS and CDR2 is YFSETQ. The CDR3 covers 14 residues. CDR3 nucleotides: TGCGCCAGCAGCTATCGGGGGGCAAGCGGGGAGCTGTTTTTT. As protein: CASSYRGASGELFF.

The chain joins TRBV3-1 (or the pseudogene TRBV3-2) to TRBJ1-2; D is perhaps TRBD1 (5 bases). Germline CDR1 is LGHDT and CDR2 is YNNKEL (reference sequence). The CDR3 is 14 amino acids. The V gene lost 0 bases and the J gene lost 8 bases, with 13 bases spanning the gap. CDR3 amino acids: CASSQDGAGRGYTF. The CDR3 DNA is TGTGCCAGCAGCCAAGATGGGGCAGGGCGCGGCTACACCTTC.

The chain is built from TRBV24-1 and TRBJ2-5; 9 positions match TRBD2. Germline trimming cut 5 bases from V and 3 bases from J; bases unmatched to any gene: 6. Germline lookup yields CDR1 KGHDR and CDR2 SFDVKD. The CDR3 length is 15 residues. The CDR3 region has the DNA TGTGCCACCAGTGCGAAGACTAGCGGTGAAGAGACCCAGTACTTC. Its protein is CATSAKTSGEETQYF.